Below, one T cell receptor (beta chain) is given with its context. This sample is drawn from a study of blood T cell repertoires in COVID-19. Some clones are missing from TCRdb's copy, which holds only in-frame ones; the method was immunoSEQ multiplex PCR. The sample comprises some 240,000 clones, roughly four fifths of which are singletons, and 6.5% to 9.5% rests with the top ten. CDR1 SGHKS and CDR2 YYEKEE come from the germline V gene (reference sequence). This CDR3 contains 15 residues. V lost 3 bases to trimming and J lost 4 bases; unmatched junction nucleotides: 4. The chain joins TRBV5-5 to TRBJ2-2; TRBD1 matches 9 bases. What was sequenced was peripheral blood. The sequence was obtained from a woman over 75 with COVID-19, enrolled during active disease. The CDR3 here is CASSSGTGTTGELFF. The CDR3 nucleotides read TGTGCCAGCAGCTCCGGGACAGGGACCACCGGGGAGCTGTTTTTT.